Listed below are T cell receptor beta chains from one sample, sequenced in a study of post-analysis software for immune sequencing data. TCRdb independently ran MiXCR on the PCR reads; one entry per CDR3 protein. In the table there are around 700,000 distinct CDR3 sequences, around 64% of which are singletons. The sample comprised blood. The receptors stem from a girl under 10 years old with multiple sclerosis. The CDR3 runs from the conserved cysteine through the conserved F or W. D genes are given only for firm matches. Size is omitted from some rows. Given values are once, few, many or a class for expanded clones.

D gene,V gene,J gene,clone size,CDR3 DNA,CDR3 protein
NA,TRBV27,TRBJ1-1,NA,TGTGCCAGCAGTTCTCGACAGACGAACACTGAAGCTTTCTTT,CASSSRQTNTEAFF
NA,TRBV10-3,TRBJ1-2,NA,TGTGCCATCACGGGGGGCAACGGTGGCTACACCTTC,CAITGGNGGYTF
NA,TRBV5-1,TRBJ1-2,NA,TGCGCCAGCAGCTTGGCAGAGTCCTATGGCTACACCTTC,CASSLAESYGYTF
NA,TRBV29-1,TRBJ2-1,NA,TGCAGCGTTGAAGGCGAGGGTGAGCAGTTCTTC,CSVEGEGEQFF
TRBD2,TRBV5-1,TRBJ2-5,few,TGCGCCAGCAGCTTTTTTCGCGGGAGAACCGGAGAGACCCAGTACTTC,CASSFFRGRTGETQYF
TRBD2,TRBV7-8,TRBJ2-1,many,TGTGCCAGCAGCCTTCTAGCGGGAGGGGGAATTTACAATGAGCAGTTCTTC,CASSLLAGGGIYNEQFF
TRBD2,TRBV3-1,TRBJ2-7,NA,TGTGCCAGCAGCCCCGGGACTATTTTATCCGAGCAGTACTTC,CASSPGTILSEQYF
NA,TRBV5-5,TRBJ2-3,few,TGTGCCAGCAGCTCCCAACCCAGAGCTAGCACAGATACGCAGTATTTT,CASSSQPRASTDTQYF
TRBD2,TRBV29-1,TRBJ2-1,NA,TGCAGCGTTGTCTTCGGGGGGTCCTACAATGAGCAGTTCTTC,CSVVFGGSYNEQFF
TRBD2,TRBV5-1,TRBJ2-1,NA,TGCGCCAGCAGCTTGGGCCTAGCCAGACTAGCGGGAAACAATGAGCAGTTCTTC,CASSLGLARLAGNNEQFF
TRBD1,TRBV25-1,TRBJ2-7,NA,TGTGCCAGCAGTGAATCAGGGGACAGGAGGTCCGAGCAGTACTTC,CASSESGDRRSEQYF
TRBD2,TRBV5-1,TRBJ2-6,NA,TGCGCCAGCAGCTGGGGGGGCTCTGGGGCCAACGTCCTGACTTTC,CASSWGGSGANVLTF
TRBD2,TRBV2,TRBJ2-5,NA,TGTGCCAGCAGTTCGGGACTAGCGGCTGAGGAGACCCAGTACTTC,CASSSGLAAEETQYF
NA,TRBV25-1,TRBJ1-1,NA,TGTGCCAGCAGTGAATATCCGAGCAGGGCCACTGAAGCTTTCTTT,CASSEYPSRATEAFF
NA,TRBV5-1,TRBJ2-7,few,TGCGCCAGCCGTAGCAGGGAAGTTGGCGAGCAGTACTTC,CASRSREVGEQYF
NA,TRBV3-1,TRBJ2-1,NA,TGTGCCAGCAGCCAAGAGGGTAAAATATTCGACAATGAGCAGTTCTTC,CASSQEGKIFDNEQFF
TRBD1,TRBV7-2,TRBJ2-1,NA,TGTGCCAGCAGCTTACTCCAGGGGGCGAATGAGCAGTTCTTC,CASSLLQGANEQFF
TRBD1,TRBV12-3/TRBV12-4,TRBJ2-7,NA,TGTGCCGGCAGTGGGGGACAGGGAGACGAGCAGTACTTC,CAGSGGQGDEQYF
NA,TRBV5-1,TRBJ2-7,NA,TGCGCCAGCAGCTCACTAAGCCCTACAGGGTCCTACGAGCAGTACTTC,CASSSLSPTGSYEQYF
NA,TRBV20-1,TRBJ1-4,NA,TGCAGTGCTAGGGGATCGACGGCAACTAATGAAAAACTGTTTTTT,CSARGSTATNEKLFF
TRBD2,TRBV7-2,TRBJ2-7,NA,TGTGCCAGCAGCGCGGGGGGCCTTAACTACGAGCAGTACTTC,CASSAGGLNYEQYF
NA,TRBV11-2,TRBJ1-6,NA,TGTGCCAGCAGCCGTGGAATTCTGGAGTCACCCCTCCACTTT,CASSRGILESPLHF